Listed below are T cell receptor beta chains from one sample, sequenced in a study of CD8+CD57+ T cells in acquired aplastic anemia. TCRdb independently ran MiXCR on the reads; one entry per CDR3 protein. The sample has approximately 130,000 distinct CDR3 sequences, 55% to 60% seen once; the top ten hold about 31%. The source material was sorted CD4+, CD8+, or CD8+CD57+ T cells (not recorded which) from PBMCs. These receptors all come from a human donor with aplastic anemia. Both conserved end residues are part of each CDR3. Fields, in order: D gene, V gene, clone size, J gene, CDR3 DNA, CDR3 protein. A D gene is named only where the DNA matches it firmly. The size field is filled for only some rows; it gives once, few, many or a size class.

D gene: NA
V gene: TRBV24-1
clone size: NA
J gene: TRBJ2-3
CDR3 DNA: TGTGCCACCAGTGATCGGTCGCTCCTACCCTATACGCAGTATTTT
CDR3 protein: CATSDRSLLPYTQYF

D gene: NA
V gene: TRBV7-9
clone size: many
J gene: TRBJ1-2
CDR3 DNA: TGTGCCAGCAGCTGGGGTATAGATGGCTACACCTTC
CDR3 protein: CASSWGIDGYTF

D gene: NA
V gene: TRBV19
clone size: few
J gene: TRBJ2-1
CDR3 DNA: TGTGCCAGTAGCCAAGGACGGAGCTCCTACAATGAGCAGTTCTTC
CDR3 protein: CASSQGRSSYNEQFF

D gene: NA
V gene: TRBV4-3
clone size: once
J gene: TRBJ2-3
CDR3 DNA: TGCGCCAGCAGCCCGATGAGCGGAACCCAAGATACGCAGTATTTT
CDR3 protein: CASSPMSGTQDTQYF

D gene: NA
V gene: TRBV2
clone size: NA
J gene: TRBJ1-5
CDR3 DNA: TGTGCCAGCAGACAGGGTCCTCAGCCCCAGCATTTT
CDR3 protein: CASRQGPQPQHF

D gene: NA
V gene: TRBV10-3
clone size: NA
J gene: TRBJ2-1
CDR3 DNA: TGTGCCATCAGTGAGGGCGGTGGCTACAATGAGCAGTTCTTC
CDR3 protein: CAISEGGGYNEQFF

D gene: TRBD2
V gene: TRBV10-2
clone size: NA
J gene: TRBJ2-7
CDR3 DNA: TGCGCCAGCAGTGCGACACTAGCGGGAGGGGCCGAGCAGTACTTC
CDR3 protein: CASSATLAGGAEQYF

D gene: NA
V gene: TRBV7-6
clone size: many
J gene: TRBJ2-7
CDR3 DNA: TGTGCCAGCAGCCCCGGGCCCAACTACGAGCAGTACTTC
CDR3 protein: CASSPGPNYEQYF

D gene: NA
V gene: TRBV4-1
clone size: NA
J gene: TRBJ2-7
CDR3 DNA: TGCGCCAGCAGCCAAGACCTCGGGTCTTGGAACTACGAGCAGTACTTC
CDR3 protein: CASSQDLGSWNYEQYF

D gene: NA
V gene: TRBV9
clone size: many
J gene: TRBJ2-5
CDR3 DNA: TGTGCCAGCAGCGTAACTGGCACAGAGACCCAGTACTTC
CDR3 protein: CASSVTGTETQYF

D gene: NA
V gene: TRBV7-6
clone size: NA
J gene: TRBJ1-4
CDR3 DNA: TGTGCCAGCAGCTTGGGGACAAGCACTAATGAAAAACTGTTTTTT
CDR3 protein: CASSLGTSTNEKLFF

D gene: NA
V gene: TRBV19
clone size: NA
J gene: TRBJ1-6
CDR3 DNA: TGTGCCAGTAGCACAGGCATTACGAATTCACCCCTCCACTTT
CDR3 protein: CASSTGITNSPLHF

D gene: NA
V gene: TRBV10-3
clone size: few
J gene: TRBJ2-7
CDR3 DNA: TGTGCCATCAGTGAGTCGCCACAATTACCCTACGAGCAGTACTTC
CDR3 protein: CAISESPQLPYEQYF

D gene: NA
V gene: TRBV5-1
clone size: many
J gene: TRBJ1-6
CDR3 DNA: TGCGCCAGCAGCCCCTCAGGGGATCAGAATTCACCCCTCCACTTT
CDR3 protein: CASSPSGDQNSPLHF

D gene: NA
V gene: TRBV28
clone size: NA
J gene: TRBJ1-1
CDR3 DNA: TGTGCCAGCAGTCCCCTTGGGGGGGGCGCTCTTGAAGCTTTCTTT
CDR3 protein: CASSPLGGGALEAFF

D gene: TRBD2
V gene: TRBV9
clone size: many
J gene: TRBJ2-3
CDR3 DNA: TGTGCCAGCAGCGTAGTTCCTAGCGGGGGGGCAGATACGCAGTATTTT
CDR3 protein: CASSVVPSGGADTQYF

D gene: NA
V gene: TRBV9
clone size: many
J gene: TRBJ1-5
CDR3 DNA: TGTGCCAGCAGCGTACAGGGGACTAAGGAGCCCCAGCATTTT
CDR3 protein: CASSVQGTKEPQHF

D gene: TRBD1
V gene: TRBV11-2
clone size: NA
J gene: TRBJ2-2
CDR3 DNA: TGTGCCAGCAGCTTATCTTTCATAGGGACAGATAACACCGGGGAGCTGTTTTTT
CDR3 protein: CASSLSFIGTDNTGELFF

D gene: NA
V gene: TRBV20-1
clone size: NA
J gene: TRBJ2-7
CDR3 DNA: TGCAGTTACTCGAGTTACGGTTCCTACGAGCAGTACTTC
CDR3 protein: CSYSSYGSYEQYF

D gene: TRBD1
V gene: TRBV13
clone size: few
J gene: TRBJ1-1
CDR3 DNA: TGTGCCAGCAGCTCCGGACAGGGGGCAGAAAACACTGAAGCTTTCTTT
CDR3 protein: CASSSGQGAENTEAFF

D gene: NA
V gene: TRBV12-3/TRBV12-4
clone size: NA
J gene: TRBJ1-1
CDR3 DNA: TGTGCCAGCAGCCGGACAGTCACTGAAGCTTTCTTT
CDR3 protein: CASSRTVTEAFF

D gene: NA
V gene: TRBV7-2
clone size: NA
J gene: TRBJ1-1
CDR3 DNA: TGTGCCAGCAGCTTTCGGAGGACTGAAGCTTTCTTT
CDR3 protein: CASSFRRTEAFF